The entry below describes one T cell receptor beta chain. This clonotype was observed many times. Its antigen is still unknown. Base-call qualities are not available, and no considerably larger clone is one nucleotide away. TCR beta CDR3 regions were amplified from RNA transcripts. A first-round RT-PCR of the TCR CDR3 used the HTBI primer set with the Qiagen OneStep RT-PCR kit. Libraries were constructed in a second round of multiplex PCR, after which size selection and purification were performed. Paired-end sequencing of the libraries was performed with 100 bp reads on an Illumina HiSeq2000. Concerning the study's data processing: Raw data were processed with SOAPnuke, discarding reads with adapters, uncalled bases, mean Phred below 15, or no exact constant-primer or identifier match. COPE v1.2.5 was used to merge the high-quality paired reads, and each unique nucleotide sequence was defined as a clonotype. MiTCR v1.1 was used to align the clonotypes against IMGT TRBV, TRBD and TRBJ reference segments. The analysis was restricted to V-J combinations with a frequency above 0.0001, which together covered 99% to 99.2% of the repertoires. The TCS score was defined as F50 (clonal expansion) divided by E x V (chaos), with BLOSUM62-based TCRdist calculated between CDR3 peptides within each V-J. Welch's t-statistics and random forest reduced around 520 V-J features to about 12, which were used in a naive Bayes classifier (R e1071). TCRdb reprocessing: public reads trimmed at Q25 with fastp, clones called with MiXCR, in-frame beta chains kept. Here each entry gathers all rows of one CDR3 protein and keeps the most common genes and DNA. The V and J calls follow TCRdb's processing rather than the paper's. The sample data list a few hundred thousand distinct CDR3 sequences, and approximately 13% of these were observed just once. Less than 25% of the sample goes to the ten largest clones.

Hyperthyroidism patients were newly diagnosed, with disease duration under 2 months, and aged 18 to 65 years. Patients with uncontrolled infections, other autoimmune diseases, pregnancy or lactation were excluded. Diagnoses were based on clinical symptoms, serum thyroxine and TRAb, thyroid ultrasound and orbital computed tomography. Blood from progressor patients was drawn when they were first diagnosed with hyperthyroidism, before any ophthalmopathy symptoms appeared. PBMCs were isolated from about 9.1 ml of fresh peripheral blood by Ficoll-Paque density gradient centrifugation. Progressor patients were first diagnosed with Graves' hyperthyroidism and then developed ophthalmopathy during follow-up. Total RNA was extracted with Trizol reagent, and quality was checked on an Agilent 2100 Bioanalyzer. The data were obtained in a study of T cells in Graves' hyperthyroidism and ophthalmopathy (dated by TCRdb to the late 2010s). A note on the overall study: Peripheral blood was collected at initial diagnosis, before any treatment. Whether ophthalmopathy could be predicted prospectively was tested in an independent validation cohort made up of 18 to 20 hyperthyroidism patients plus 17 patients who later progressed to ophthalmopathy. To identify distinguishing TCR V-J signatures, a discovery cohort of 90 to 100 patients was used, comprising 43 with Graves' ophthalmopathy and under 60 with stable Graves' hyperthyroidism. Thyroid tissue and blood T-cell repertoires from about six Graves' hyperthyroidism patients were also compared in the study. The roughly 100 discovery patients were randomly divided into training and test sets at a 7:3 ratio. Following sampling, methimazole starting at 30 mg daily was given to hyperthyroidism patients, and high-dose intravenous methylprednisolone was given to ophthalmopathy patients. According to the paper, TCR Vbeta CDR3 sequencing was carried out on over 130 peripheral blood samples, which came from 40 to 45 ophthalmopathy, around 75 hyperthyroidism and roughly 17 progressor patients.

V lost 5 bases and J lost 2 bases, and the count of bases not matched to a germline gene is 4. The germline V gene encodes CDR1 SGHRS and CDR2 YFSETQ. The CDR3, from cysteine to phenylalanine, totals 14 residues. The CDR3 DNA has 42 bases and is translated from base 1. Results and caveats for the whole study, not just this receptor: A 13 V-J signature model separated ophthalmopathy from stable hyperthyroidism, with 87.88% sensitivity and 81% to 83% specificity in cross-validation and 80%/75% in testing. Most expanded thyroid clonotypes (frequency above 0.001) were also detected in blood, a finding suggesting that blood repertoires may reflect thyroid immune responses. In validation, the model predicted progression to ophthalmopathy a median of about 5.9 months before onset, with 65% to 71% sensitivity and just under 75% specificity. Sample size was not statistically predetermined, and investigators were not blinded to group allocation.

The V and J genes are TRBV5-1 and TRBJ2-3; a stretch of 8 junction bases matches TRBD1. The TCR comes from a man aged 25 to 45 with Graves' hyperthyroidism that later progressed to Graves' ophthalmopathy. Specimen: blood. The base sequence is TGCGCCAGCAGGTCGGGACAGGCCACAGATACGCAGTATTTT. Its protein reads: CASRSGQATDTQYF.